What follows are 22 T cell receptor beta chains derived from one specimen sequenced in a study of T cell responses to AZD1222 COVID-19 vaccine. Sequencing used immunoSEQ multiplex PCR; TCRdb keeps in-frame clones, though not all of them. The table shows about 120,000 clones, with 87% occurring only once. Sequences were derived from peripheral blood, sampled 28 days after the second AZD1222 dose. These receptors were taken from an adult who received the AZD1222 COVID-19 vaccine.

The chain combines TRBV29-1 with TRBJ1-1, with D possibly TRBD1 on 6 matching bases. The CDR3 has 13 residues. The V gene lost 6 bases and the J gene lost 1 base, with 12 bases spanning the gap. CDR1 is SQVTM and CDR2 is ANQGSEA in the germline V gene. In DNA, the CDR3 is TGCAGCGTCGTCCGGGGGCAGAACACTGAAGCTTTCTTT. Protein product: CSVVRGQNTEAFF.

The chain uses TRBV6-2 or TRBV6-3 and TRBJ1-2, with D unresolved. Deletions cut 3 bases from V and 4 bases from J, with 18 bases between. The CDR3 runs to 16 residues. The germline V gene encodes CDR1 MNHEY and CDR2 SVGEGT. The CDR3 DNA is TGTGCCAGCAGTTATCCCCAGCCAAACAAGATCTATGGCTACACCTTC. It specifies CASSYPQPNKIYGYTF.

This chain connects TRBV6-5 to TRBJ1-6; no clear D. This CDR3 is built from 13 residues. CDR1 is MNHEY, CDR2 SVGAGI, per germline. V was clipped by 8 bases and J by 7 bases, with 12 bases between them. The CDR3 DNA is TGTGCCAGCTTTGAATCGCCAAATTCACCCCTCCACTTT. Its translation: CASFESPNSPLHF.

V is TRBV7-2 and J is TRBJ2-2, with 9 bases aligning to TRBD1. J lost 6 bases, V lost 5 bases, and 10 bases had no gene match. Germline CDR1 is SGHTA and CDR2 is FQGNSA. This CDR3 region has 16 residues. In DNA form, the CDR3 reads TGTGCCAGCAGCAAACAACCCGGGACAGGGCCCGGGGAGCTGTTTTTT. Amino acids: CASSKQPGTGPGELFF.

The J gene is TRBJ1-1, the V gene TRBV18; D remains unclear. CDR1 is KGHSH and CDR2 is LQKENI in the germline V gene. This CDR3 has 11 residues. V lost 6 bases and J lost 5, with 7 bases in between. In DNA form, the CDR3 reads TGTGCCAGCTCCGCAGTGACTGAAGCTTTCTTT. Translation gives CASSAVTEAFF.

The chain joins TRBV28 to TRBJ1-1; D uncertain. Germline CDR1 MDHEN, CDR2 SYDVKM. The CDR3 has 12 amino acids. Trimming removed 3 bases at V and 6 bases at J, with 8 bases between. CDR3 nucleotides: TGTGCCAGCAGTTTGGGTAGGGCTGAAGCTTTCTTT. Its protein product is CASSLGRAEAFF.

CDR3 sequence reads: CASRVSGSSYNEQFF. CDR3 DNA: TGTGCCAGCAGGGTCAGCGGAAGCTCCTACAATGAGCAGTTCTTC. The rearrangement uses TRBV6-6 and TRBJ2-1; D is possibly TRBD2 (5 bases). V was pared by 6 bases and J by 0 bases, with 12 bases between. The V gene's germline CDR1 is MNHNY and CDR2 SVGAGI (reference sequence). The CDR3 is made up of 15 amino acids.

The chain uses TRBV4-3 and TRBJ1-6; D remains ambiguous. The length of the CDR3 is 15 residues. Per germline, CDR1 LGHNA and CDR2 YSLEER. V lost 0 bases, J lost 5 bases, and 8 bases lay in between. The CDR3 reads CASSQEVGNNSPLHF. The CDR3 region has the DNA TGCGCCAGCAGCCAAGAGGTGGGGAATAATTCACCCCTCCACTTT.

The gene calls are TRBV6-2 or TRBV6-3 and TRBJ1-5; unclear D gene. Germline loops: CDR1 MNHEY, CDR2 SVGEGT. This CDR3 spans 13 amino acids. Between the trimmed V and J ends, which lost 2 bases and 4 bases, there was a span of 6 bases. The CDR3 DNA follows: TGTGCCAGCAGTTACAGCCGGAATCAGCCCCAGCATTTT. Residues: CASSYSRNQPQHF.

The sample holds one count of this clone. The chain couples TRBV7-9 to TRBJ1-2; D is ambiguous. V was pared by 1 base and J by 4 bases, with 7 bases between. From germline, CDR1 is SEHNR and CDR2 FQNEAQ (reference sequence). This CDR3 has 13 amino acids. The CDR3 bases are TGTGCCAGCAGCTTAGAGGGTATCTATGGCTACACCTTC. Protein: CASSLEGIYGYTF.

The table lists this clone with a few counts. The rearrangement links TRBV4-1 to TRBJ1-5; D may be TRBD1 (5 bases). Germline V gene lookup returns CDR1 MGHRA and CDR2 YSYEKL. With 0 bases removed from V and 9 bases from J, the gap between germline ends came to 6 bases. The CDR3 loop spans 12 amino acids. The CDR3 is CASSQDGGPQHF. DNA for the CDR3: TGCGCCAGCAGCCAAGATGGGGGGCCCCAGCATTTT.

In its sample, this clone was seen a few times. The CDR3 loop reads CASSLNGGSGNTIYF. For the CDR3, the DNA is TGTGCCAGCAGCTTAAACGGGGGCTCTGGAAACACCATATATTTT. V and J are TRBV7-3 and TRBJ1-3; weak D call: TRBD1 (5 bases). Germline lookup yields CDR1 SGHTA and CDR2 FQGTGA. Trimming shortened V by 1 base and J by 0 bases, and 7 bases separated the two germline ends. The CDR3 spans 15 residues.

The rearrangement joins TRBV6-2 or TRBV6-3 to TRBJ1-1; 7 bases align to TRBD1. Germline values: CDR1 MNHEY, CDR2 SVGEGT. V trimming: 6 bases; J trimming: 1 base; junction bases outside the gene matches: 5. The CDR3 totals 14 residues. The CDR3 protein is CASSETGPNTEAFF. CDR3 bases: TGTGCCAGCAGCGAGACAGGGCCGAACACTGAAGCTTTCTTT.

The chain links TRBV7-9 to TRBJ1-1, with D possibly matching TRBD1 (5 bases). The V end was cut by 5 bases, the J end by 1 base, with 11 bases between. CDR1 is SEHNR and CDR2 is FQNEAQ in the germline V gene (reference sequence). This CDR3 spans 14 amino acids. The CDR3 nucleotides are TGTGCCAGCAGCCCTTTGGGGGGGAACACTGAAGCTTTCTTT. This gives the protein CASSPLGGNTEAFF.

The rearrangement uses TRBV28 and TRBJ2-7; maybe TRBD1 (6 bases). V lost 8 bases and J 7 bases, leaving 18 bases between the germline ends. Germline V gives CDR1 MDHEN, CDR2 SYDVKM. CDR3 length: 13 residues. The CDR3 reads CASAGAPRWEQYF. In nucleotides, the CDR3 is TGTGCCAGCGCAGGGGCTCCCCGGTGGGAGCAGTACTTC.

The V and J genes are TRBV7-3 and TRBJ1-1; the D gene is possibly TRBD1 (6 bases). The CDR3 sequence is 14 residues long. Trimming took off 5 bases at V and 0 bases at J, with 10 bases between the two ends. Germline assignment: CDR1 SGHTA and CDR2 FQGTGA. CDR3 sequence (DNA): TGTGCCAGCAGCCGAGGGGGGCTGAACACTGAAGCTTTCTTT. Its protein product is CASSRGGLNTEAFF.

This clone was recorded a few times. The chain uses TRBV2 and TRBJ1-5, with D perhaps TRBD1 (5 bases). This CDR3 region has 13 residues. Germline V gene data show CDR1 as SNHLY and CDR2 as FYNNEI. Trimming stripped 4 bases from V and 7 bases from J, with 11 bases between. The CDR3 coding sequence is TGTGCCAGCAGTGTAGGGGTGGAGCAGCCCCAGCATTTT. This translates into CASSVGVEQPQHF.

This rearrangement joins TRBV5-5 to TRBJ2-2, with 7 bases that match TRBD1. The V gene's germline CDR1 is SGHKS and CDR2 YYEKEE (reference sequence). The junction had 10 bases not matched to a gene; V was cut back by 7 bases and J by 4 bases. The CDR3 length is 15 residues. The CDR3 DNA reads as TGTGCCAGCTTCCGAGGACAGGCGGGCACCGGGGAGCTGTTTTTT. It codes for CASFRGQAGTGELFF.

This chain links TRBV18 with TRBJ1-2; TRBD1 matches at 9 bases. Per the germline V gene, CDR1 is KGHSH and CDR2 is LQKENI. The trim removed 2 bases at V and 2 bases at J, leaving 12 bases unmatched. The CDR3 is 18 amino acids. The CDR3 DNA sequence: TGTGCCAGCTCACCAACGGGGACAGGGCCTGGGGGCAACTATGGCTACACCTTC. Its protein product is CASSPTGTGPGGNYGYTF.

This chain joins TRBV2 and TRBJ1-5, with a possible D match to TRBD1 (5 bases). The CDR3 covers 14 residues. V was trimmed by 7 bases and J by 5 bases, leaving 15 bases between them. Germline values: CDR1 SNHLY, CDR2 FYNNEI. CDR3 coding DNA: TGTGCCAGCAAGGGGACCGCCGCGGATCAGCCCCAGCATTTT. Translating it yields CASKGTAADQPQHF.

This CDR3 reads CASSPSYRAMNTEAFF. In DNA form, the CDR3 reads TGTGCCAGCAGCCCGTCCTACAGGGCCATGAACACTGAAGCTTTCTTT. This rearrangement joins TRBV7-6 to TRBJ1-1, with a weak D call TRBD1 (6 bases). The germline V gene has CDR1 SGHVS and CDR2 FNYEAQ. The CDR3 is 16 residues long. Trimming removed 5 bases at V and 0 bases at J, with 16 bases between. Full variable domain (missing parts from reference TRBV7-6 and TRBJ1-1): GAGVSQSPRYKVTKRGQDVALRCDPISGHVSLYWYRQALGQGPEFLTYFNYEAQQDKSGLPNDRFSAERPEGSISTLTIQRTEQRDSAMYRCASSPSYRAMNTEAFFGQGTRLTVV.

The rearrangement links TRBV3-1 (or the pseudogene TRBV3-2) to TRBJ1-2; D ambiguous. Germline CDR1 is LGHDT and CDR2 is YNNKEL (reference sequence). The CDR3 runs to 15 residues. The V and J ends lost 1 base and 4 bases respectively, with 13 bases between them. Here the CDR3 DNA reads TGTGCCAGCAGCCAAGGGAGTTCAAGGGTCTATGGCTACACCTTC. Protein sequence: CASSQGSSRVYGYTF.